The rows below give T cell receptor beta chains drawn from one sample of a study of control samples from healthy donors and cancer patients. Measured with immunoSEQ multiplex PCR; TCRdb has only the in-frame clones, and not every one. Of 120,000 or so clones listed, 85% to 95% are singletons. Material for sequencing was PBMCs. All receptors derive from an elderly man with head and neck cancer. The conserved cysteine and the conserved F or W are not part of the CDR3 here.

ASSHQKDRDGNQPQH | TRBJ1-5 | TRBV11-2
ASSPSGEGDTQY | TRBJ2-3 | TRBV4-2
ASSQVLGGSAIY | TRBJ1-3 | TRBV14
SAGEAGIKF | TRBJ2-1 | TRBV20-1
ASSLARGYQPQH | TRBJ1-5 | TRBV7-8
ASSVSARGRGYT | TRBJ1-2 | TRBV9
ASSERRAGAF | TRBJ1-1 | TRBV6-1
ASSLGAGTLNTEAF | TRBJ1-1 | TRBV5-1
ASSPWDREVYGYT | TRBJ1-2 | TRBV2
ASSSQGNYGYT | TRBJ1-2 | TRBV5-1
ASSVARVGTEAF | TRBJ1-1 | TRBV10-2
ASTDSYEQY | TRBJ2-7 | TRBV6-5
ASSLVGGDSRYYGYT | TRBJ1-2 | TRBV5-1
ASSSVQGGLGELF | TRBJ2-2 | TRBV7-9
ASSLGVPGEQY | TRBJ2-7 | TRBV5-5
ASSLREFGTQY | TRBJ2-5 | TRBV12-3/TRBV12-4
ASSFAETQY | TRBJ2-5 | TRBV11-2
AIRAGTGGTDTQY | TRBJ2-3 | TRBV10-3
AWSVRQNTEAF | TRBJ1-1 | TRBV30
ASSRGGTEVDTQY | TRBJ2-3 | TRBV6-5
ASSQDRFNQPQH | TRBJ1-5 | TRBV4-2
ASSQDLWNYGYT | TRBJ1-2 | TRBV4-3
ASSSTGVSYNEQF | TRBJ2-1 | TRBV7-9
ASSFSLASGETQY | TRBJ2-5 | TRBV5-4
ASSYLVFDTEAF | TRBJ1-1 | TRBV6-2/TRBV6-3
ASSLGPAGEAF | TRBJ1-1 | TRBV7-2
ASSPRGDTQY | TRBJ2-3 | TRBV10-1
ASSLTAGTYNEQF | TRBJ2-1 | TRBV9
ASSQAGTDTQY | TRBJ2-3 | TRBV3-1/TRBV3-2
ASSLARTDTQY | TRBJ2-3 | TRBV7-2
ASSPPTGEGNTIY | TRBJ1-3 | TRBV18
ASSTHSGSGELF | TRBJ2-2 | TRBV6-5
ASSFPGLANNEQF | TRBJ2-1 | TRBV5-1
ASSPNRAGNNYGYT | TRBJ1-2 | TRBV18
ATSRDQHRGTEAF | TRBJ1-1 | TRBV15
ASSLWGDNQPQH | TRBJ1-5 | TRBV7-9
ASSALQGVPSNYGYT | TRBJ1-2 | TRBV7-8
ASSLAGRYNEQF | TRBJ2-1 | TRBV5-4
ATRGVGLPSRVYNEQF | TRBJ2-1 | TRBV24-1
ASSPLGDRVGTEAF | TRBJ1-1 | TRBV7-9
ASSVDGGSYEQY | TRBJ2-7 | TRBV9
ASSPRVFGNTIY | TRBJ1-3 | TRBV6-5
ATSNRNEKLF | TRBJ1-4 | TRBV6-5
SASRDRVYLGEQY | TRBJ2-7 | TRBV20-1
ASSFTGTEAF | TRBJ1-1 | TRBV5-1
ASKGPAGTGELF | TRBJ2-2 | TRBV6-5
ASSQQRELGY | TRBJ1-3 | TRBV2
ASSLGQGTSPLH | TRBJ1-6 | TRBV7-6
ASSGAGTSGYT | TRBJ1-2 | TRBV10-2
ASSGTGSPTDTQY | TRBJ2-3 | TRBV5-1